The 6 T cell receptor beta chains presented below share a single source sample, sequenced in a study of metastatic and nonmetastatic thyroid tumors. MiXCR was used by TCRdb to re-call the PCR reads. The table includes about 38,000 clones, more than 25% detected once. Thyroid surgery was performed in patients who had received no treatment beforehand. Source material: blood. These receptors were collected from a male donor with papillary thyroid cancer or a benign thyroid nodule (not recorded which). Some clones in this sample may be carry-over from other donors' samples.

This clone came up many times. Within the sample, other DNA sequences also encode this same CDR3. This chain links TRBV3-1 with TRBJ2-7, with 11 bases that match TRBD2. V lost 1 base and J lost 2; bases outside the gene matches: 7. The CDR3 covers 17 residues. CDR1 is LGHDT, CDR2 YNNKEL, per germline (reference sequence). In DNA, the CDR3 is TGTGCCAGCAGCCAAGTTAGAGGGACTAGCGGTCCCTACGAGCAGTACTTC. Translating it yields CASSQVRGTSGPYEQYF.

This clone was picked up many times. The chain is built from TRBV7-9 and TRBJ1-1, with D tentatively TRBD1 (5 bases). V lost 5 bases to trimming and J lost 5 bases, with 12 bases between them. From germline, CDR1 is SEHNR and CDR2 FQNEAQ (reference sequence). The CDR3 is 13 amino acids. CDR3 sequence: CASSPPGGTEAFF. The CDR3 bases are TGTGCCAGCAGCCCACCGGGGGGGACTGAAGCTTTCTTT. Based on the CDR3 plus reference TRBV7-9 and TRBJ1-1, the full variable domain is DTGVSQNPRHKITKRGQNVTFRCDPISEHNRLYWYRQTLGQGPEFLTYFQNEAQLEKSRLLSDRFSAERPKGSFSTLEIQRTEQGDSAMYLCASSPPGGTEAFFGQGTRLTVV.

This clone was observed at least ten times. V is TRBV5-8 and J is TRBJ1-1; D perhaps matches TRBD1 (6 bases). From germline, CDR1 is SGHTS and CDR2 YDEGEE. The CDR3 extends over 13 amino acids. Trimming shortened V by 4 bases and J by 11 bases, and 18 bases separated the two germline ends. In DNA form, the CDR3 reads TGTGCCAGCAGCCCCTGGACAGTCTGGGTCGCTTTCTTT. It is translated as CASSPWTVWVAFF. The whole variable domain, remainder taken from reference TRBV5-8 and TRBJ1-1, is EAGVTQSPTHLIKTRGQQATLRCSPISGHTSVYWYQQALGLGLQFLLWYDEGEERNRGNFPPRFSGRQFPNYSSELNVNALELEDSALYLCASSPWTVWVAFFGQGTRLTVV.

The rearrangement joins TRBV19 to TRBJ2-7; D may be TRBD1 (6 bases). The V gene's germline CDR1 is LNHDA and CDR2 SQIVND (reference sequence). The CDR3 consists of 14 residues. The V and J ends lost 8 bases and 0 bases respectively, with 14 bases between them. CDR3 sequence: CASSTGTSSYEQYV. DNA of the CDR3: TGTGCCAGTTCAACCGGGACATCCTCCTACGAGCAGTACGTC.

This clone is labeled as medium-sized. V gene TRBV20-1 combines with J gene TRBJ1-1, with D maybe TRBD1 (6 bases). The CDR3 has 16 amino acids. Germline V gene data show CDR1 as DFQATT and CDR2 as SNEGSKA (reference sequence). V was cut by 6 bases and J by 0 bases, with 20 bases left in between. For the CDR3, the DNA is TGCAGTGCGGCGGACAGCGAAAAAAACATGAACACTGAAGCTTTCTTT. This gives the protein CSAADSEKNMNTEAFF.

This clone was seen only a few times. This sequence joins TRBV27 and TRBJ1-5; TRBD1 matches at 8 bases. V was clipped by 1 base and J by 5 bases; unmatched bases: 1. This CDR3 region has 14 residues. Per germline, CDR1 MNHEY and CDR2 SMNVEV (reference sequence). The CDR3 here is CASSLYRGDQPQHF. In DNA form, the CDR3 reads TGTGCCAGCAGTTTATACAGGGGGGATCAGCCCCAGCATTTT.